This T cell receptor (beta chain) derives from a study of shared clonotypes between healthy human individuals (dated by TCRdb to the early 2020s). Background for the entire study: A couple of women and a few men aged 18 to 49 years were included in the cohort. For each donor, CD4 naive and CD4 memory were each given three plates, CD8 naive was given two plates, and CD8 memory was given one plate. The study deeply sequenced blood TCR repertoires of five healthy adults to estimate repertoire size and the extent of clonotype sharing between individuals. To increase sequencing depth and limit assay-specific biases, different laboratories used diverse techniques to prepare libraries and sequence TCR repertoires. Per donor, leukapheresis produced somewhere between about 0.9 and 9.5 billion PBMCs.

The donors were healthy, HIV-negative adults who had no recently reported acute infections or vaccinations. Only Caucasian adults living in Nashville, Tennessee, USA were represented among the donors. CD4+ T cells were enriched by magnetic negative selection, after which naive cells were positively selected on CD45RA and the negative fraction was taken as the memory subset. Blood was collected by leukapheresis, and PBMCs were isolated by Ficoll-Histopaque density gradient centrifugation and then cryopreserved in liquid nitrogen vapor phase. Analytical flow cytometry was used to check the purity and quantity of each magnetically sorted T cell population. Each sorted fraction had its genomic DNA isolated and then quantified by UV absorbance on a Nanodrop 2000c. The study at large found these results: The genetic and exposure-history diversity represented was limited by the small number of donors. Clonotypes shared by all four sorted-subset donors showed higher generation probabilities than non-shared clonotypes. Incomplete sequencing was indicated by rarefaction of sorted-subset datasets, despite the large sequencing depth. Sharing across a handful of donors was observed for 5% to 6.5% of naive CD4, 3.5% of naive CD8, 2.3% of memory CD4, and roughly 0.4% of memory CD8 clonotypes. Sampling was limited to blood, and TCR repertoires in tissue likely differ from TCR repertoires in blood. Pairwise subsampling led to the expectation that sequencing depth would affect the degree of clonotype sharing among donors. Estimated clonotype richness was generally larger for naive than for memory subsets.

A distance of 18 bases separates the germline ends of V and J, which lose 1 base and 5 bases respectively. Via the germline V gene, CDR1 is MGHRA and CDR2 YSYEKL. From the cysteine up to the phenylalanine, the CDR3 has a length of 17 residues. Of the read, only the CDR3 DNA is kept; its 51 bases are in frame from base 1. Remarks on this clone: Its antigen is still unknown. Base qualities are not provided; no much larger clone lies one nucleotide away.

Using the deep immunoSEQ assay, multiplex PCR amplified TCR CDR3 regions from genomic DNA. Extracted genomic DNA from each cell subset was distributed evenly across all wells of several immunoSEQ 96-well plates, and each plate was treated as a replicate. Each replicate PCR for sorted subsets received roughly 200 ng genomic DNA, equal to about 30,000 T cell genomes. Purified libraries were measured with a Qubit 3.0 fluorometer, size-checked on a Bioanalyzer 2100, and measured again with the KAPA Library Quantification kit. A separate single-read 150-cycle Illumina NextSeq 550 flow cell was used to sequence each immunoSEQ 96-well plate. On the study's bioinformatics: The immunoSEQ output contained only junctional sequences without quality scores, so filtering could not match that applied to full-length reads. Sequences were annotated with PyIR, a Python wrapper for IgBLAST v1.9, using IMGT germline references to assign V/J genes and CDR3. Reads with weak V/J assignments (E-value above 1e-6), missing CDR3, stop codons, out-of-frame junctions, or ambiguous translated residues were removed. A V3J clonotype was defined by an identical inferred V gene, J gene, and CDR3 amino acid sequence. Percentage overlap between repertoires was computed as shared unique clonotypes divided by the size of the smaller repertoire. RTK rarefaction, the Chao1 estimator, and Recon v2.1 estimates of unobserved clonotypes were used to assess repertoire richness. For all TCRbeta clonotypes obtained by the gDNA method from a handful of donors, generation probabilities were computed with OLGA. TCRdb limited this immuneACCESS table to in-frame rearrangements with V and J called. A share of clones is missing; checked studies link under half to unresolved V genes, and the rest is unexplained. V, J and clone size are taken as reported in that table, and D and trimming were inferred from the DNA itself. The sample has over a million clones on record, roughly 70% of them singletons. The ten largest make up around 1.5% of the sample.

The receptor was derived from a man in his late teens or twenties in good health. Sequencing was carried out using memory CD4+ T cells sorted from blood. The cell subset or site label for this specimen denotes: CD45RA-negative fraction. The chain links TRBV4-1 with TRBJ2-1; the D gene is perhaps TRBD1 or TRBD2, each of them matching over 6 bases. The nucleotide sequence is given as TGCGCCAGCAGCCAAGTAGGGGGAGGAGGGGGGAACAATGAGCAGTTCTTC. The translation is CASSQVGGGGGNNEQFF.